This T cell receptor beta chain emerged from a study of T-cell reconstitution after alpha-beta-depleted transplantation in children. This clonotype was observed a few times. Unique molecular identifiers tagged the TCRbeta library. TCRdb ran MiXCR on the PCR reads and lists one entry per CDR3 protein. The sample has some 220,000 distinct CDR3 sequences; about 9.2% are singletons. Trimming removed 3 bases at V and 4 bases at J, with 23 bases between. The CDR3 runs to 18 residues. Germline V lookup: CDR1 SGDLS, CDR2 YYNGEE. The TCR was taken from a human donor who donated a stem cell graft to a child with acute lymphoblastic leukemia. The rearrangement joins TRBV9 to TRBJ2-1; no definite D call. Sequenced material: PBMCs from the stem cell graft donor, taken from the stem cell graft. The CDR3: CASSEPIINPTTYNEQFF. DNA of the CDR3: TGTGCCAGCAGCGAGCCCATTATAAACCCTACGACGTACAATGAGCAGTTCTTC.